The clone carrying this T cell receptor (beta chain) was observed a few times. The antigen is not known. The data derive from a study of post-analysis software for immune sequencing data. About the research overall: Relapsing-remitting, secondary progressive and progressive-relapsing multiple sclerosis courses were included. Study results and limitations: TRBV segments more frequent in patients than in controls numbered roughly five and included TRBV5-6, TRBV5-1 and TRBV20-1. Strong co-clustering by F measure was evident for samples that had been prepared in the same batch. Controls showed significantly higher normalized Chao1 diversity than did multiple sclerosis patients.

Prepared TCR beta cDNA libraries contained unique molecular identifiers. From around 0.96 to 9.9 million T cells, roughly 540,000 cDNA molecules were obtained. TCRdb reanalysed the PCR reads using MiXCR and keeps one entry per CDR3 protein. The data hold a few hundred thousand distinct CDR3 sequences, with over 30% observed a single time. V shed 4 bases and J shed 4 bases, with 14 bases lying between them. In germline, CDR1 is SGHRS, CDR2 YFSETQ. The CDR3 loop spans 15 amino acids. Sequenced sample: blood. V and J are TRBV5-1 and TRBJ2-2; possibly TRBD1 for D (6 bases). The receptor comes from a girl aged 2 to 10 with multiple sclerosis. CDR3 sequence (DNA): TGCGCCAGCAGCGCACAGGGATTGGGCACCGGGGAGCTGTTTTTT. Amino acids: CASSAQGLGTGELFF.